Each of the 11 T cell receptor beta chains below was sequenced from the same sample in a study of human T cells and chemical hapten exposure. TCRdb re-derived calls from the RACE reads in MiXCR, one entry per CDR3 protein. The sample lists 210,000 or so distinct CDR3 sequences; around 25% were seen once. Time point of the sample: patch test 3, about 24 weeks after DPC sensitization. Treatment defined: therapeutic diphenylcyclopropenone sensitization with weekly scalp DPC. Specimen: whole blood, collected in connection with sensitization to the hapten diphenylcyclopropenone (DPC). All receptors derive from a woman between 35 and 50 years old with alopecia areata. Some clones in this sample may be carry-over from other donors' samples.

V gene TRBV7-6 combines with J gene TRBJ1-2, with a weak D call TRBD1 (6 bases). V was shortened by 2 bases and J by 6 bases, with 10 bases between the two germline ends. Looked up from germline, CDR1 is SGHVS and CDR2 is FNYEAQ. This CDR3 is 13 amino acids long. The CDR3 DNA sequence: TGTGCCAGCAGCTTATCAGGGGCAGATGGCTACACCTTC. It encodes CASSLSGADGYTF.

CDR3 in DNA: TGTGCCAGCAGCGTAGAGGGAGGGGCCTACGAGCAGTACTTC. Translated, it gives CASSVEGGAYEQYF. This rearrangement joins TRBV9 to TRBJ2-7; 7 bases fit TRBD2. The J segment lost 2 bases and the V segment lost 0 bases, leaving 2 bases of the junction unmatched. The CDR3 length is 14 residues. The V gene's germline CDR1 is SGDLS and CDR2 YYNGEE.

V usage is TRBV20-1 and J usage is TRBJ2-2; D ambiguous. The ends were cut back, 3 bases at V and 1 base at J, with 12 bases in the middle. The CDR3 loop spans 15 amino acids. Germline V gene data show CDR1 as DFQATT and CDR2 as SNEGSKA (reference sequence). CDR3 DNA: TGCAGTGCTAGTATGTGGCAACTGAACACCGGGGAGCTGTTTTTT. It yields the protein CSASMWQLNTGELFF.

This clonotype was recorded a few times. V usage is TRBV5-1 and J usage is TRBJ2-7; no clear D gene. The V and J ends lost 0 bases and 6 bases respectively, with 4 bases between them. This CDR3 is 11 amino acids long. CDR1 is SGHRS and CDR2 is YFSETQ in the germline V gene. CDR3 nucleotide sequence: TGCGCCAGCAGCTTGGAAGCCGAGCAGTACTTC. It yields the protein CASSLEAEQYF. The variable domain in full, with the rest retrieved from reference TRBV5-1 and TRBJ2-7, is KAGVTQTPRYLIKTRGQQVTLSCSPISGHRSVSWYQQTPGQGLQFLFEYFSETQRNKGNFPGRFSGRQFSNSRSEMNVSTLELGDSALYLCASSLEAEQYFGPGTRLTVT.

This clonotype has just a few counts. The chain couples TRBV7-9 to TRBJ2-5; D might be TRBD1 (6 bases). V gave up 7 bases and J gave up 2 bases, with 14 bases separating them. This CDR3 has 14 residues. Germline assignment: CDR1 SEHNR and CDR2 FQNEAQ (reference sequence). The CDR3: CASTAYRDQETQYF. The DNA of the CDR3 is TGTGCCAGCACCGCCTACAGGGATCAAGAGACCCAGTACTTC. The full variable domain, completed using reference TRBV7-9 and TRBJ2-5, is DTGVSQNPRHKITKRGQNVTFRCDPISEHNRLYWYRQTLGQGPEFLTYFQNEAQLEKSRLLSDRFSAERPKGSFSTLEIQRTEQGDSAMYLCASTAYRDQETQYFGPGTRLLVL.

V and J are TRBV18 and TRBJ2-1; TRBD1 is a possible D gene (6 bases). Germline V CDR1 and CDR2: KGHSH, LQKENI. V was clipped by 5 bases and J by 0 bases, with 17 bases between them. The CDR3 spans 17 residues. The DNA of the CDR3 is TGTGCCAGCTCAGGACCGGGACAAGAAAGCTCCTACAATGAGCAGTTCTTC. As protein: CASSGPGQESSYNEQFF.

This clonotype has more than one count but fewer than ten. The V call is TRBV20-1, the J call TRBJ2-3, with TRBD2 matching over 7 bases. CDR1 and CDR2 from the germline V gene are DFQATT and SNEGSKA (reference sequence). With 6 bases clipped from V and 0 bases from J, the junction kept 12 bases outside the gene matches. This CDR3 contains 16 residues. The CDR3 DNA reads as TGCAGTGCCCGGGAGGACCGATTTTCTAGCACAGATACGCAGTATTTT. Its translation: CSAREDRFSSTDTQYF.

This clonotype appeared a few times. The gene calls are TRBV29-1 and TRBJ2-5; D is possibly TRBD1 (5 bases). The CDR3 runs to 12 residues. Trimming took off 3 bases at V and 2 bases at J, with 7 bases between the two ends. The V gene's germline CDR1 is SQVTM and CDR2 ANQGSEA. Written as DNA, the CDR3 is TGCAGCGTTGACCCAGGGCAAGAGACCCAGTACTTC. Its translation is CSVDPGQETQYF.

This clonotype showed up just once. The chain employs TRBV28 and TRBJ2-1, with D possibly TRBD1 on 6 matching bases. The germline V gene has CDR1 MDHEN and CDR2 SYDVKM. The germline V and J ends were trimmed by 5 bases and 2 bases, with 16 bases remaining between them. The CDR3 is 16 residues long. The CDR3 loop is CASSAGTFGPYNEQFF. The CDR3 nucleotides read TGTGCCAGCAGTGCTGGGACATTTGGCCCCTACAATGAGCAGTTCTTC.

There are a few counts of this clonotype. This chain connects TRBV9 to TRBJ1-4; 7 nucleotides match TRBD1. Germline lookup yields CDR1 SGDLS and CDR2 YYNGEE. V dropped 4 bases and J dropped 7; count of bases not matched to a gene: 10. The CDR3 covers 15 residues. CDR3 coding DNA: TGTGCCAGCAGCCCTACCTTACAGGGGACTGAAAAACTGTTTTTT. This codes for CASSPTLQGTEKLFF.

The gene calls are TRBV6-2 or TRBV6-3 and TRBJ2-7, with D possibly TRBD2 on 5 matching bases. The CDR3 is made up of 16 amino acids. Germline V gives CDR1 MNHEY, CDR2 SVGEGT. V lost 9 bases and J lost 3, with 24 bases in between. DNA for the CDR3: TGTGCCAGGGGAACACGAGGGCAGTCGATTCACTACGAGCAGTACTTC. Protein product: CARGTRGQSIHYEQYF.